This entry lists 20 T cell receptor beta chains sequenced from one sample in a study of control samples from healthy donors and cancer patients. Method: immunoSEQ multiplex PCR; TCRdb's copy keeps in-frame clones and lacks some. The sample comprises about 180,000 clones, 90% of which are singletons, and approximately 1.4% rests with the top ten. Sample: blood. The receptors derive from a woman aged 45-65 years in good health.

The V gene is TRBV5-1, the J gene TRBJ2-1, with 16 bases aligning to TRBD2. The length of the CDR3 is 16 residues. CDR1 and CDR2 from the germline V gene are SGHRS and YFSETQ. Trimming cost V 2 bases and J 10 bases; bases outside gene matches: 6. The CDR3 DNA follows: TGCGCCAGCAGCTTACCGGGACTAGCGGGGGGGCGAGAGCAGTTCTTC. Protein product: CASSLPGLAGGREQFF.

The V and J genes are TRBV18 and TRBJ1-5; TRBD1 matches at 7 bases. The CDR3 is 16 residues long. V gave up 1 base and J gave up 3 bases; unmatched junction bases: 6. Germline CDR1 KGHSH, CDR2 LQKENI. DNA for the CDR3: TGTGCCAGCTCACCACAGCCCGGGACAGCCAATCAGCCCCAGCATTTT. It specifies CASSPQPGTANQPQHF.

The genes are TRBV7-9 and TRBJ2-7, with 8 nucleotides matching TRBD1. Germline CDR1 and CDR2: SEHNR and FQNEAQ (reference sequence). There are 15 residues in the CDR3. V was clipped by 5 bases and J by 0 bases; unmatched bases: 6. The CDR3 spells CASSPRTGSSYEQYF. The CDR3 DNA sequence: TGTGCCAGCAGCCCCCGGACAGGGAGCTCCTACGAGCAGTACTTC.

The chain couples TRBV4-3 to TRBJ2-5; 12 bases align to TRBD2. Germline V lookup: CDR1 LGHNA, CDR2 YSLEER. The CDR3 has 19 amino acids. Trimming cost V 4 bases and J 4 bases; bases outside gene matches: 16. The CDR3, as DNA: TGCGCCAGCAGCCGGAGACATGGTCTAGCGGGGGGGCCTTTAGAGACCCAGTACTTC. Translating it yields CASSRRHGLAGGPLETQYF.

This clone appeared a single time. V gene TRBV5-5 combines with J gene TRBJ1-3, with no clear D. The V gene lost 0 bases and the J gene lost 2 bases, with 21 bases spanning the gap. CDR3 length: 19 amino acids. Germline V gives CDR1 SGHKS, CDR2 YYEKEE (reference sequence). The CDR3 DNA sequence: TGTGCCAGCAGCTTGGGGTTTACCCAACTCTCGCAAACTGGAAACACCATATATTTT. As protein: CASSLGFTQLSQTGNTIYF. Using reference TRBV5-5 and TRBJ1-3 for the parts outside the CDR3, the full variable domain is DAGVTQSPTHLIKTRGQQVTLRCSPISGHKSVSWYQQVLGQGPQFIFQYYEKEERGRGNFPDRFSARQFPNYSSELNVNALLLGDSALYLCASSLGFTQLSQTGNTIYFGEGSWLTVV.

The chain combines TRBV5-8 with TRBJ1-5; D ambiguous. Deletions cut 8 bases from V and 4 bases from J, with 19 bases between. The CDR3 consists of 15 residues. CDR1 and CDR2 (germline): SGHTS, YDEGEE. The CDR3 loop reads CASKRTGNGNQPQHF. CDR3 DNA: TGTGCCAGTAAAAGAACGGGGAATGGAAATCAGCCCCAGCATTTT. Complete variable domain (other parts from reference TRBV5-8 and TRBJ1-5): EAGVTQSPTHLIKTRGQQATLRCSPISGHTSVYWYQQALGLGLQFLLWYDEGEERNRGNFPPRFSGRQFPNYSSELNVNALELEDSALYLCASKRTGNGNQPQHFGDGTRLSIL.

This chain uses TRBV28 with TRBJ1-1; D uncertain. The germline V gene has CDR1 MDHEN and CDR2 SYDVKM. The CDR3 spans 14 residues. Trimming pared 2 bases from V and 0 bases from J, leaving 7 bases between. The CDR3 DNA reads TGTGCCAGCAGTTTAATCTCGGTGAACACTGAAGCTTTCTTT. This sequence encodes CASSLISVNTEAFF.

The chain carries TRBV29-1 and TRBJ2-5; no clear D. CDR1 and CDR2 (germline): SQVTM, ANQGSEA. There are 10 residues in the CDR3. Between the trimmed V and J ends, which lost 3 bases and 4 bases, there was a span of 3 bases. CDR3 coding DNA: TGCAGCGTTGAGGTAGAGACCCAGTACTTC. It codes for CSVEVETQYF.

The rearrangement uses TRBV29-1 and TRBJ1-2; the D is unclear. Trimming removed 7 bases at V and 6 bases at J, with 12 bases between. The CDR3 loop spans 11 amino acids. In germline, CDR1 is SQVTM, CDR2 ANQGSEA. CDR3 bases: TGCAGCGCATTGGACCTGGATGGCTACACCTTC. The encoded protein is CSALDLDGYTF. The variable domain in full, completed from reference TRBV29-1 and TRBJ1-2, reads SAVISQKPSRDICQRGTSLTIQCQVDSQVTMMFWYRQQPGQSLTLIATANQGSEATYESGFVIDKFPISRPNLTFSTLTVSNMSPEDSSIYLCSALDLDGYTFGSGTRLTVV.

The gene calls are TRBV6-5 and TRBJ2-1; TRBD2 aligns across 10 bases. This CDR3 is 13 amino acids long. CDR1 and CDR2 (germline): MNHEY, SVGAGI. J was trimmed by 10 bases and V by 4 bases; bases with no gene match: 4. The CDR3 sequence: CASSFRAGGEQFF. The CDR3 DNA reads as TGTGCCAGCAGTTTTCGAGCGGGAGGGGAGCAGTTCTTC.

The V gene is TRBV6-5, the J gene TRBJ1-6; 9 nucleotides line up with TRBD1. V lost 6 bases and J lost 7; bases outside the gene matches: 4. This CDR3 is built from 14 residues. Germline assignment: CDR1 MNHEY and CDR2 SVGAGI. In DNA form, the CDR3 reads TGTGCCAGCAGGACCGGGACAGGGAATTCACCCCTCCACTTT. Protein sequence: CASRTGTGNSPLHF.

The V and J genes are TRBV28 and TRBJ1-5; D uncertain. This CDR3 spans 14 amino acids. The V gene's germline CDR1 is MDHEN and CDR2 SYDVKM. The germline V and J ends were trimmed by 2 bases and 0 bases, with 5 bases remaining between them. The CDR3 region has the DNA TGTGCCAGCAGTTTACGTTATAGCAATCAGCCCCAGCATTTT. Translation: CASSLRYSNQPQHF.

This chain links TRBV30 with TRBJ2-7, with D unclear. Trimming took 0 bases from V and 3 from J, leaving 15 bases between them. Per the germline V gene, CDR1 is GTSNPN and CDR2 is SVGIG (reference sequence). The length of the CDR3 is 15 residues. The CDR3 DNA follows: TGTGCCTGGAGTGTACCTAGGGATGGGGTCTACGAGCAGTACTTC. Encoded protein: CAWSVPRDGVYEQYF. The variable domain in full, with the rest retrieved from reference TRBV30 and TRBJ2-7, is SQTIHQWPATLVQPVGSPLSLECTVEGTSNPNLYWYRQAAGRGLQLLFYSVGIGQISSEVPQNLSASRPQDRQFILSSKKLLLSDSGFYLCAWSVPRDGVYEQYFGPGTRLTVT.

The chain joins TRBV7-8 to TRBJ1-1; no definite D call. V shed 4 bases and J shed 11 bases, with 11 bases lying between them. The CDR3 is made up of 11 amino acids. Germline CDR1 SGHVS, CDR2 FQNEAQ. The CDR3 is CASSSNWAAFF. The CDR3 DNA sequence: TGTGCCAGCAGCTCTAACTGGGCGGCTTTCTTT. The full variable domain, in which reference TRBV7-8 and TRBJ1-1 provide the parts outside the CDR3, is GAGVSQSPRYKVAKRGQDVALRCDPISGHVSLFWYQQALGQGPEFLTYFQNEAQLDKSGLPSDRFFAERPEGSVSTLKIQRTQQEDSAVYLCASSSNWAAFFGQGTRLTVV.

This clone is classed as medium-sized (0.01 to 0.1%). The chain joins TRBV19 to TRBJ2-1; no clear D gene. From germline, CDR1 is LNHDA and CDR2 SQIVND (reference sequence). V was clipped by 8 bases and J by 14 bases, with 7 bases between them. CDR3 length: 8 amino acids. The CDR3 region is CASGLKFF. Here the CDR3 DNA reads TGTGCCAGTGGTCTAAAGTTCTTC.

This rearrangement joins TRBV5-6 to TRBJ1-1, with D unresolved. This CDR3 region has 14 residues. V lost 0 bases and J 1 base, leaving 7 bases between the germline ends. The V gene's germline CDR1 is SGHDT and CDR2 YYEEEE. CDR3 loop: CASSLVGQNTEAFF. The DNA for the CDR3 is TGTGCCAGCAGCTTGGTTGGGCAGAACACTGAAGCTTTCTTT.

This chain links TRBV28 with TRBJ2-7, with 14 bases aligning to TRBD2. This CDR3 spans 17 amino acids. The germline gives CDR1 MDHEN, CDR2 SYDVKM. The J segment lost 5 bases and the V segment lost 0 bases, leaving 6 bases of the junction unmatched. CDR3 in amino acids: CASSLWTSGGVRDEQYF. DNA of the CDR3: TGTGCCAGCAGTTTATGGACTAGCGGGGGGGTGCGGGACGAGCAGTACTTC.

This chain joins TRBV18 and TRBJ2-6, with D perhaps matching TRBD1 (5 bases). Between the trimmed V and J ends, which lost 3 bases and 3 bases, there was a span of 9 bases. Germline V gene sequence: CDR1 KGHSH, CDR2 LQKENI. The CDR3 length is 15 residues. CDR3 in amino acids: CASSPLGDGANVLTF. CDR3 nucleotides: TGTGCCAGCTCACCTCTAGGGGATGGGGCCAACGTCCTGACTTTC.

The genes are TRBV10-3 and TRBJ1-1; TRBD1 agrees at 7 bases. V was clipped by 6 bases and J by 1 base; unmatched bases: 5. CDR3 length equals 14 residues. CDR1 is ENHRY, CDR2 SYGVKD, per germline. The CDR3 spells CAIREGQTNTEAFF. CDR3 bases: TGTGCCATCAGAGAGGGACAGACGAACACTGAAGCTTTCTTT.

This chain joins TRBV7-9 and TRBJ1-5, with D tentatively TRBD1 (6 bases). Germline CDR1 and CDR2: SEHNR and FQNEAQ (reference sequence). The CDR3 covers 14 residues. Trimming left V 4 bases short and J 5 bases short, with 12 bases between. CDR3 DNA sequence: TGTGCCAGCAGCTATACAGGGTGGGATCAGCCCCAGCATTTT. This codes for CASSYTGWDQPQHF. Full variable domain (missing parts from reference TRBV7-9 and TRBJ1-5): DTGVSQNPRHKITKRGQNVTFRCDPISEHNRLYWYRQTLGQGPEFLTYFQNEAQLEKSRLLSDRFSAERPKGSFSTLEIQRTEQGDSAMYLCASSYTGWDQPQHFGDGTRLSIL.